This T cell receptor beta chain was identified in a study of shared T cell receptors in the human thymus. Repertoires were generated with immunoSEQ multiplex PCR, while TCRdb's copy carries only in-frame clones and drops some. The sample yields about 380,000 clones, around 93% seen once. The CDR3 consists of 16 residues. The V gene end was trimmed by 3 bases and the J gene end by 0 bases; junction bases not matched to a gene: 8. In germline, CDR1 is GTSNPN, CDR2 SVGIG (reference sequence). Sequencing was performed on thymocytes. The V gene is TRBV30, the J gene TRBJ2-7; 10 nucleotides agree with TRBD1. The origin of this receptor is a human donor. CDR3 sequence: CAWRHPGTGDSYEQYF. CDR3 coding DNA: TGTGCCTGGAGGCACCCCGGGACAGGGGACTCCTACGAGCAGTACTTC.